One sample yielded the 30 T cell receptor beta chains listed below, sequenced in a study of cytomegalovirus exposure and HLA in healthy donors. PCR involved 60 Vbeta and 13 Jbeta primers. Profiling relied on immunoSEQ multiplex PCR, and the TCRdb table lists in-frame clones only, not all of them. The table includes about 200,000 clones, approximately 78% detected once. The source material was PBMCs. These receptors were taken from a male donor in good health and CMV-seronegative.

This clone was seen only a few times. The chain employs TRBV28 and TRBJ1-5, with TRBD1 matching over 9 bases. CDR1 and CDR2 from the germline V gene are MDHEN and SYDVKM. With V trimmed by 5 bases and J by 3 bases, 5 bases remained unmatched. This CDR3 has 15 amino acids. The CDR3 sequence is CASSRDRDFNQPQHF. The CDR3 nucleotides read TGTGCCAGCAGTCGGGACAGGGACTTCAATCAGCCCCAGCATTTT.

The J gene is TRBJ1-1, the V gene TRBV6-1; TRBD1 matches at 7 bases. The CDR3 sequence is 15 residues long. Germline lookup yields CDR1 MNHNS and CDR2 SASEGT. The ends lost 1 base at V and 4 bases at J; junction bases unmatched: 6. CDR3 nucleotide sequence: TGTGCCAGCAGTGAAGAAGGCAGGGGGTTCACTGAAGCTTTCTTT. The encoded protein is CASSEEGRGFTEAFF.

The J gene is TRBJ2-3, the V gene TRBV30; TRBD2 matches 9 bases. CDR3 length: 15 residues. Germline CDR1 and CDR2: GTSNPN and SVGIG (reference sequence). Trimming at V came to 1 base and at J to 6 bases, leaving 8 bases not matched to a gene. The CDR3 sequence: CAWSESSGSMDTQYF. As DNA, the CDR3 is TGTGCCTGGAGTGAGAGTAGCGGGAGTATGGATACGCAGTATTTT.

This chain uses TRBV10-1 with TRBJ1-2, with 7 bases fitting TRBD1. The germline CDR1 and CDR2 sequences are WNHNN and SYGVQD (reference sequence). V lost 8 bases and J lost 6; bases outside the gene matches: 3. The CDR3 length is 11 residues. In nucleotides, the CDR3 is TGCGCCAGCGGGACAGAGCATGGCTACACCTTC. As protein: CASGTEHGYTF.

A few counts support this clone. The rearrangement joins TRBV19 to TRBJ2-5; 15 positions agree with TRBD2. From germline, CDR1 is LNHDA and CDR2 SQIVND (reference sequence). V was pared by 3 bases and J by 4 bases, with 9 bases of the junction left unmatched. The CDR3 has 18 residues. The CDR3 nucleotides read TGTGCCAGTAGTATGTTGGGGACTAGCGGGAGGAGCATAGAGACCCAGTACTTC. Its protein is CASSMLGTSGRSIETQYF.

This chain links TRBV21-1 with TRBJ2-1; the D segment call TRBD2 is taken from the table without a DNA check. TRBV21-1 is termed a pseudogene. There are 18 residues in the CDR3. In DNA, the CDR3 is TGTGCCAGCAGCGGTATTGGGAAAGGCGGGAGGGGGGACGATGAGCAGTTCTTC. Encoded protein: CASSGIGKGGRGDDEQFF.

The chain joins TRBV7-3 to TRBJ2-7; D not certain. The CDR3 runs to 16 residues. Trimming removed 3 bases from V and 0 bases from J, with 15 bases in between. CDR1 and CDR2 from the germline V gene are SGHTA and FQGTGA. CDR3 nucleotides: TGTGCCAGCAGCTTTCTCAAATTCTCCAGCTCCTACGAGCAGTACTTC. Its protein product is CASSFLKFSSSYEQYF.

The V call is TRBV18, the J call TRBJ2-5, with 16 bases that match TRBD2. V gave up 5 bases and J gave up 3 bases; unmatched junction bases: 3. The CDR3 is 16 residues long. CDR1 is KGHSH, CDR2 LQKENI, per germline. The CDR3 DNA reads as TGTGCCAGCTCATCCGGGACTAGCGGGAGGGAAGAGACCCAGTACTTC. It yields the protein CASSSGTSGREETQYF.

The chain carries TRBV7-3 and TRBJ2-2; D call uncertain. The CDR3 length is 13 residues. Germline loops: CDR1 SGHTA, CDR2 FQGTGA. V was pared by 2 bases and J by 4 bases, with 5 bases between. The CDR3 nucleotides are TGTGCCAGCAGCTTAGAGGCCACCGGGGAGCTGTTTTTT. Encoded protein: CASSLEATGELFF.

V and J are TRBV9 and TRBJ2-3; 12 bases line up with TRBD2. The germline CDR1 and CDR2 sequences are SGDLS and YYNGEE. V shed 0 bases, J shed 1 base, and the junction held 3 bases outside the gene matches. The CDR3 length is 17 residues. CDR3: CASSVDLAGGGTDTQYF. CDR3 bases: TGTGCCAGCAGCGTAGATCTAGCGGGAGGGGGCACAGATACGCAGTATTTT.

This clone was seen a single time. The CDR3 sequence: CASSAREYNEQFF. In DNA, the CDR3 is TGTGCCAGCAGCGCCCGAGAATACAATGAGCAGTTCTTC. V and J are TRBV7-6 and TRBJ2-1; D not resolved. The germline V gene has CDR1 SGHVS and CDR2 FNYEAQ. This CDR3 comprises 13 residues. V was pared by 5 bases and J by 4 bases, with 9 bases between.

CDR3 in DNA: TGTGCCACTGGAAAGCGGGAGGATCCCTCCTACAATGAGCAGTTCTTC. Its protein is CATGKREDPSYNEQFF. This chain joins TRBV2 and TRBJ2-1, with TRBD2 matching 9 bases. V was clipped by 10 bases and J by 0 bases; unmatched bases: 10. This CDR3 has 16 amino acids. Germline V CDR1 and CDR2: SNHLY, FYNNEI.

The V call is TRBV19, the J call TRBJ2-1; 10 positions agree with TRBD1. CDR1 and CDR2 from the germline V gene are LNHDA and SQIVND (reference sequence). The CDR3 contains 13 residues. J gave up 10 bases and V 6 bases, and 6 bases lay outside the gene matches. CDR3 nucleotide sequence: TGTGCCAGTAGCCGGACAGGGGGTAGGGAGCAGTTCTTC. Its protein product is CASSRTGGREQFF. Full variable domain (outside the CDR3, taken from reference TRBV19 and TRBJ2-1): DGGITQSPKYLFRKEGQNVTLSCEQNLNHDAMYWYRQDPGQGLRLIYYSQIVNDFQKGDIAEGYSVSREKKESFPLTVTSAQKNPTAFYLCASSRTGGREQFFGPGTRLTVL.

The CDR3 loop is CASSPRQSPEAFF. In nucleotides, the CDR3 is TGTGCCAGCAGCCCCCGACAGTCTCCTGAAGCTTTCTTT. V and J are TRBV7-8 and TRBJ1-1, with D perhaps matching TRBD1 (5 bases). The CDR3 is 13 amino acids. Trimming took 5 bases from V and 6 from J, leaving 13 bases between them. Germline lookup yields CDR1 SGHVS and CDR2 FQNEAQ.

The chain recombines TRBV29-1 with TRBJ1-4; 11 bases line up with TRBD1. The CDR3 has 14 residues. Germline assignment: CDR1 SQVTM and CDR2 ANQGSEA. After removal of 3 bases from V and 6 bases from J, the junction contained 3 bases not matched to a gene. The CDR3 loop is CSVDTGQGDEKLFF. Written as DNA, the CDR3 is TGCAGCGTTGATACGGGACAGGGGGATGAAAAACTGTTTTTT. Full variable domain (remainder filled in from reference TRBV29-1 and TRBJ1-4): SAVISQKPSRDICQRGTSLTIQCQVDSQVTMMFWYRQQPGQSLTLIATANQGSEATYESGFVIDKFPISRPNLTFSTLTVSNMSPEDSSIYLCSVDTGQGDEKLFFGSGTQLSVL.

The chain uses TRBV11-2 and TRBJ2-7; D gene uncertain. Germline values: CDR1 SGHAT, CDR2 FQNNGV. The V gene lost 2 bases and the J gene lost 2 bases, with 13 bases spanning the gap. The CDR3 contains 15 residues. The CDR3 loop is CASSLSVHDAYEQYF. CDR3 bases: TGTGCCAGCAGCTTAAGCGTTCATGATGCCTACGAGCAGTACTTC.

The V and J genes are TRBV2 and TRBJ1-3; D gene unclear. The germline gives CDR1 SNHLY, CDR2 FYNNEI. CDR3 length: 14 amino acids. Trimming left V 5 bases short and J 0 bases short, with 8 bases between. The CDR3 DNA reads as TGTGCCAGCAGTCTAGCGACCTCTGGAAACACCATATATTTT. As protein: CASSLATSGNTIYF.

The chain uses TRBV5-1 and TRBJ2-5; tentatively, D is TRBD2 (5 bases). The length of the CDR3 is 12 residues. Germline loops: CDR1 SGHRS, CDR2 YFSETQ. Between the trimmed V and J ends, which lost 3 bases and 5 bases, there was a span of 8 bases. CDR3 in amino acids: CASSWRSETQYF. For the CDR3, the DNA is TGCGCCAGCAGCTGGAGGAGTGAGACCCAGTACTTC.

The V call is TRBV5-5, the J call TRBJ1-5; 7 nucleotides align to TRBD1. The V segment lost 3 bases and the J segment 8 bases; nucleotides outside the gene matches: 11. Germline CDR1 SGHKS, CDR2 YYEKEE (reference sequence). The CDR3 runs 15 residues. The CDR3: CASSSEGQVNKPQHF. CDR3 in DNA: TGTGCCAGCAGCTCGGAAGGACAGGTGAATAAGCCCCAGCATTTT.

The J gene is TRBJ2-6, the V gene TRBV5-4; TRBD1 matches 10 bases. CDR3 length: 17 residues. CDR1 SGHNT and CDR2 YYREEE come from the germline V gene (reference sequence). Unmatched junction bases numbered 5, after V lost 5 bases and J lost 0 bases. The DNA for the CDR3 is TGTGCCAGCAGTTCCGGGACAGGGGACTCTGGGGCCAACGTCCTGACTTTC. Protein product: CASSSGTGDSGANVLTF.

The chain employs TRBV5-1 and TRBJ2-3; 7 bases are a match to TRBD2. Per germline, CDR1 SGHRS and CDR2 YFSETQ. The junction had 10 bases not matched to a gene; V was cut back by 5 bases and J by 4 bases. The CDR3 is 15 amino acids. CDR3 in DNA: TGCGCCAGCAGTTCAGGACTAGGGTCGCCAGATACGCAGTATTTT. This gives the protein CASSSGLGSPDTQYF.

Remarks on this clone: Only one base separates this from a far larger clonotype, so it likely reflects a read error. The chain links TRBV27 to TRBJ2-1; 10 bases are a match to TRBD2. Germline V lookup: CDR1 MNHEY, CDR2 SMNVEV (reference sequence). The ends lost 6 bases at V and 1 base at J; junction bases unmatched: 3. The CDR3 spans 15 residues. CDR3 sequence: CASRIAGGSYNEQFF. CDR3 DNA: TGTGCCAGCAGAATAGCGGGAGGTTCCTACAATGAGCAGTTCTTC.

This chain links TRBV5-6 with TRBJ2-5; D might be TRBD1 (6 bases). Trimming left V 4 bases short and J 1 base short, with 14 bases between. Germline V gene sequence: CDR1 SGHDT, CDR2 YYEEEE. This CDR3 region has 15 residues. In DNA form, the CDR3 reads TGTGCCAGCAGCCCTTACCGGGACACCCAAGAGACCCAGTACTTC. Amino acids: CASSPYRDTQETQYF.

The chain joins TRBV2 to TRBJ2-7, with a possible D match to TRBD1 (5 bases). Trimming shortened V by 9 bases and J by 2 bases, and 11 bases separated the two germline ends. Per germline, CDR1 SNHLY and CDR2 FYNNEI. The CDR3 is made up of 12 amino acids. The CDR3 region has the DNA TGTGCCAGTAACACAGGAACCTACGAGCAGTACTTC. Translation gives CASNTGTYEQYF.

This clone was observed a single time. The V call is TRBV28, the J call TRBJ2-5, with D possibly TRBD2 on 5 matching bases. The DNA end favors TRBJ2-7, so the J call may be wrong. The CDR3 spans 14 residues. CDR1 is MDHEN, CDR2 SYDVKM, per germline. The chain's CDR3 is CASSLRGKGLEQYF. The CDR3 DNA is TGTGCCAGCAGTTTACGGGGTAAAGGGCTCGAGCAGTACTTC.

The chain employs TRBV4-1 and TRBJ2-7; tentatively, D is TRBD2 (5 bases). Germline lookup yields CDR1 MGHRA and CDR2 YSYEKL. Trimming took 4 bases from V and 0 from J, leaving 13 bases between them. The CDR3 is 15 amino acids. The CDR3 sequence: CASSPWAGVSYEQYF. CDR3 coding DNA: TGCGCCAGCAGCCCGTGGGCCGGGGTCTCCTACGAGCAGTACTTC.

The chain recombines TRBV7-9 with TRBJ1-6; 8 bases fit TRBD1. Germline values: CDR1 SEHNR, CDR2 FQNEAQ (reference sequence). The CDR3 consists of 17 residues. The junction had 12 bases not matched to a gene; V was cut back by 4 bases and J by 7 bases. The CDR3, as DNA: TGTGCCAGCAGCTCGACGTCGACAGGGGCAGGCAATTCACCCCTCCACTTT. As protein: CASSSTSTGAGNSPLHF.

A remark on this clone: Additional DNA sequences in this sample encode the identical CDR3. The chain employs TRBV28 and TRBJ2-7; a possible D gene is TRBD2 (6 bases). The V gene lost 5 bases and the J gene lost 6 bases, with 11 bases spanning the gap. This CDR3 has 12 amino acids. Germline assignment: CDR1 MDHEN and CDR2 SYDVKM. In nucleotides, the CDR3 is TGTGCCAGCAGTCTTAGGAGGGGCGAGCAGTACTTC. It is translated as CASSLRRGEQYF.

This clone was detected a few times. The chain has TRBV15 and TRBJ1-5; D gene uncertain. V shed 0 bases and J shed 6 bases, with 15 bases lying between them. Germline assignment: CDR1 LNHNV and CDR2 YYDKDF (reference sequence). The CDR3 extends over 16 amino acids. CDR3 nucleotide sequence: TGTGCCACCAGCAGAGATCGATATGAGGAGGGTCAGCCCCAGCATTTT. It translates to CATSRDRYEEGQPQHF.

This chain links TRBV7-2 with TRBJ2-2, with 8 bases that match TRBD1. From germline, CDR1 is SGHTA and CDR2 FQGNSA. The CDR3 contains 15 residues. J gave up 5 bases and V 5 bases, and 7 bases lay outside the gene matches. Here the CDR3 reads CASSRQGLSTGELFF. CDR3 DNA sequence: TGTGCCAGCAGCCGACAGGGGTTAAGTACCGGGGAGCTGTTTTTT.